The 20 T cell receptor beta chains below all came from one sample that was sequenced in a study of blood T cell repertoires in COVID-19. The table came from immunoSEQ multiplex PCR; TCRdb's copy has only in-frame clones and leaves some out. The sample records roughly 260,000 clones, almost 90% being singletons. The specimen sequenced was peripheral blood. Receptor source: a woman between 25 and 40 years old with COVID-19, enrolled during active disease.

This chain uses TRBV5-1 with TRBJ2-1; 14 nucleotides line up with TRBD2. The germline V gene has CDR1 SGHRS and CDR2 YFSETQ. V was pared by 2 bases and J by 3 bases, with 22 bases of the junction left unmatched. The CDR3 loop spans 23 amino acids. DNA of the CDR3: TGCGCCAGCAGCTTCCCTCTTCGGGGACTAGCGGGGGCTAATCAGGGGCTCTACAATGAGCAGTTCTTC. Encoded protein: CASSFPLRGLAGANQGLYNEQFF.

The genes are TRBV5-8 and TRBJ2-5, with 12 positions matching TRBD2. Germline CDR1 reads SGHTS; CDR2 reads YDEGEE. This CDR3 is built from 16 residues. The ends lost 4 bases at V and 4 bases at J; junction bases unmatched: 8. CDR3: CASSDPRLAGVETQYF. CDR3 coding DNA: TGTGCCAGCAGCGACCCCCGACTAGCGGGAGTAGAGACCCAGTACTTC. Supplemented by reference TRBV5-8 and TRBJ2-5, the full variable domain reads EAGVTQSPTHLIKTRGQQATLRCSPISGHTSVYWYQQALGLGLQFLLWYDEGEERNRGNFPPRFSGRQFPNYSSELNVNALELEDSALYLCASSDPRLAGVETQYFGPGTRLLVL.

The rearrangement joins TRBV27 to TRBJ2-4, with D possibly TRBD2 on 5 matching bases. With 4 bases removed from V and 0 bases from J, the gap between germline ends came to 13 bases. Germline V gene lookup returns CDR1 MNHEY and CDR2 SMNVEV (reference sequence). The CDR3 extends over 16 amino acids. The DNA for the CDR3 is TGTGCCAGCAGTTGGAGGCCCGGGGTAGCCAAAAACATTCAGTACTTC. Translating gives CASSWRPGVAKNIQYF.

J is TRBJ2-6 and V is TRBV6-4; no definite D call. The CDR3 is 15 residues long. CDR1 and CDR2 from the germline V gene are MRHNA and SNTAGT. V was clipped by 2 bases and J by 0 bases, with 5 bases between them. CDR3 region: CASSDGRSGANVLTF. The CDR3 nucleotides read TGTGCCAGCAGTGACGGGCGCTCTGGGGCCAACGTCCTGACTTTC.

The J gene is TRBJ2-7, the V gene TRBV30; maybe TRBD1 (6 bases). V lost 0 bases to trimming and J lost 6 bases, with 12 bases between them. The CDR3 contains 13 residues. Germline CDR1 is GTSNPN and CDR2 is SVGIG (reference sequence). For the CDR3, the DNA is TGTGCCTGGAGTGTAAGTTCAGGGGCCGAGCAGTACTTC. It specifies CAWSVSSGAEQYF. The full variable domain, rest sourced from reference TRBV30 and TRBJ2-7, is SQTIHQWPATLVQPVGSPLSLECTVEGTSNPNLYWYRQAAGRGLQLLFYSVGIGQISSEVPQNLSASRPQDRQFILSSKKLLLSDSGFYLCAWSVSSGAEQYFGPGTRLTVT.

The chain links TRBV4-1 to TRBJ2-1; a possible D gene is TRBD1 (5 bases). V was shortened by 1 base and J by 7 bases, with 14 bases between the two germline ends. CDR3 length: 15 amino acids. The germline V gene has CDR1 MGHRA and CDR2 YSYEKL. The CDR3: CASSQGRGARNEQFF. The CDR3 DNA is TGCGCCAGCAGCCAAGGAAGGGGCGCGCGTAATGAGCAGTTCTTC.

J is TRBJ2-5 and V is TRBV24-1; TRBD1 aligns across 11 bases. CDR3 length: 15 residues. Germline V gives CDR1 KGHDR, CDR2 SFDVKD. V shed 5 bases, J shed 5 bases, and the junction held 6 bases outside the gene matches. CDR3 DNA: TGTGCCACCAGTGGCCGGACAGGGGGCTTGGAGACCCAGTACTTC. This translates into CATSGRTGGLETQYF.

The chain couples TRBV28 to TRBJ1-1, with 7 bases matching TRBD1. J gave up 1 base and V 3 bases, and 11 bases lay outside the gene matches. The germline V gene encodes CDR1 MDHEN and CDR2 SYDVKM. The length of the CDR3 is 17 residues. The CDR3 loop is CASSFRGTRTGNTEAFF. As DNA, the CDR3 is TGTGCCAGCAGTTTTAGAGGTACTAGGACAGGGAACACTGAAGCTTTCTTT.

The rearrangement links TRBV7-2 to TRBJ2-7; possible D gene TRBD2, 5 bases. Germline loops: CDR1 SGHTA, CDR2 FQGNSA. The V gene lost 8 bases and the J gene lost 0 bases, with 14 bases spanning the gap. This CDR3 is 14 amino acids long. CDR3 DNA sequence: TGTGCCAGCGGGAGAAGGCGGAGCTCCTACGAGCAGTACTTC. Translated, it gives CASGRRRSSYEQYF.

The V gene is TRBV24-1, the J gene TRBJ1-5; D unclear. This CDR3 comprises 14 residues. The germline CDR1 and CDR2 sequences are KGHDR and SFDVKD. V gave up 5 bases and J gave up 8 bases, with 15 bases separating them. The DNA of the CDR3 is TGTGCCACCAGTGCCGGGGAACCCTGGGAGCCCCAGCATTTT. This gives the protein CATSAGEPWEPQHF.

V is TRBV6-2 or TRBV6-3 and J is TRBJ2-7; TRBD2 is a possible D gene (5 bases). This CDR3 has 14 amino acids. V lost 0 bases and J lost 1, with 7 bases in between. Per germline, CDR1 MNHEY and CDR2 SVGEGT. Written as DNA, the CDR3 is TGTGCCAGCAGTTACTCCGGACTGTCCTACGAGCAGTACTTC. Translating it yields CASSYSGLSYEQYF.

This sequence joins TRBV10-3 and TRBJ1-2; 8 nucleotides match TRBD1. V shed 4 bases, J shed 8 bases, and the junction held 6 bases outside the gene matches. This CDR3 is built from 13 residues. The germline gives CDR1 ENHRY, CDR2 SYGVKD. CDR3 loop: CAISGVTGDGYTF. Written as DNA, the CDR3 is TGTGCCATCAGTGGTGTGACAGGGGACGGCTACACCTTC.

This rearrangement joins TRBV5-6 to TRBJ1-1; 11 bases match TRBD1. CDR3 length: 16 residues. J was trimmed by 5 bases and V by 2 bases; bases with no gene match: 8. Germline values: CDR1 SGHDT, CDR2 YYEEEE. For the CDR3, the DNA is TGTGCCAGCAGCTTTGCCGGGACAGGGGGTCGGACTGAAGCTTTCTTT. As protein: CASSFAGTGGRTEAFF.

This clone was seen only once. J is TRBJ2-7 and V is TRBV5-6; 9 nucleotides align to TRBD1. The germline V gene has CDR1 SGHDT and CDR2 YYEEEE. The CDR3 runs 15 residues. Trimming at V came to 4 bases and at J to 2 bases, leaving 7 bases not matched to a gene. The CDR3 DNA is TGTGCCAGCAGCGGCCGGGACAGGGCGACCTACGAGCAGTACTTC. As protein: CASSGRDRATYEQYF.

The chain couples TRBV24-1 to TRBJ2-1; TRBD2 matches at 7 bases. Germline V gives CDR1 KGHDR, CDR2 SFDVKD. V lost 2 bases, J lost 7 bases, and 10 bases stayed unmatched. The CDR3 has 16 residues. The CDR3 spells CATSDWGGSLSNEQFF. In nucleotides, the CDR3 is TGTGCCACCAGTGATTGGGGCGGGAGTCTGAGTAATGAGCAGTTCTTC.

The gene calls are TRBV7-2 and TRBJ2-7; possible D gene TRBD2, 6 bases. V was shortened by 5 bases and J by 6 bases, with 11 bases between the two germline ends. The CDR3 covers 12 residues. Germline CDR1 is SGHTA and CDR2 is FQGNSA. The CDR3 region is CASSASSAEQYF. The CDR3 DNA sequence: TGTGCCAGCAGCGCTTCTAGCGCCGAGCAGTACTTC.

The genes are TRBV28 and TRBJ1-4, with D possibly matching TRBD1 (6 bases). V lost 4 bases and J 6 bases, leaving 15 bases between the germline ends. CDR1 is MDHEN and CDR2 is SYDVKM in the germline V gene. This CDR3 spans 15 amino acids. The CDR3 spells CASSSLQGEYEKLFF. Written as DNA, the CDR3 is TGTGCCAGCAGTTCATTACAGGGAGAGTATGAAAAACTGTTTTTT.

The chain's CDR3 is CAWGQGNTIYF. In DNA form, the CDR3 reads TGTGCCTGGGGACAGGGAAACACCATATATTTT. The V call is TRBV30, the J call TRBJ1-3; tentative D call: TRBD1 (6 bases). Germline CDR1 and CDR2: GTSNPN and SVGIG (reference sequence). This CDR3 spans 11 amino acids. Trimming cost V 5 bases and J 4 bases, with 6 bases left between them.

A single count supports this clone. V usage is TRBV24-1 and J usage is TRBJ2-1, with 7 bases matching TRBD2. The J segment lost 5 bases and the V segment lost 4 bases, leaving 7 bases of the junction unmatched. CDR3 length: 15 amino acids. Germline V CDR1 and CDR2: KGHDR, SFDVKD. The DNA of the CDR3 is TGTGCCACCAGTGACCCTGGGGGGAGGGACAATGAGCAGTTCTTC. Translated: CATSDPGGRDNEQFF.

V usage is TRBV18 and J usage is TRBJ2-3, with 9 bases lining up with TRBD1. This CDR3 is built from 17 residues. V shed 4 bases and J 4 bases; nucleotides not matched to a gene: 12. Germline V gene lookup returns CDR1 KGHSH and CDR2 LQKENI. The CDR3 is CASSLGPGTGLPDTQYF. DNA for the CDR3: TGTGCCAGCTCACTTGGACCCGGGACAGGGTTGCCAGATACGCAGTATTTT.